This paragraph covers one T cell receptor beta chain sequence. The authors' processing: Estimation of nucleated cell counts relied on the amplification of reference gene primers. Sequenced by immunoSEQ multiplex PCR; TCRdb stores in-frame clones only, minus some. V, J and clone size are taken as reported in that table, and D and trimming were inferred from the DNA itself. The sample carries some 160,000 clones, roughly nine tenths recorded once. This entry is derived from a study of blood T cell repertoires in COVID-19. Study in general: The origin of the acute and convalescent COVID-19 samples was the United States, Italy and Spain. PBMCs, B-cell-depleted T cells, or T cells provided the cDNA or gDNA that made up the material.

From germline, CDR1 is DFQATT and CDR2 SNEGSKA (reference sequence). The CDR3 is made up of 11 amino acids. V shed 3 bases and J shed 6 bases, with 9 bases lying between them. The clonotype comes from a woman aged 70-85 years with acute or convalescent COVID-19. The sequenced sample consisted of peripheral blood. The V call is TRBV20-1, the J call TRBJ2-7; D ambiguous. CDR3 loop: CSASVSSEQYF. CDR3 nucleotides: TGCAGTGCTAGTGTCTCGTCCGAGCAGTACTTC.